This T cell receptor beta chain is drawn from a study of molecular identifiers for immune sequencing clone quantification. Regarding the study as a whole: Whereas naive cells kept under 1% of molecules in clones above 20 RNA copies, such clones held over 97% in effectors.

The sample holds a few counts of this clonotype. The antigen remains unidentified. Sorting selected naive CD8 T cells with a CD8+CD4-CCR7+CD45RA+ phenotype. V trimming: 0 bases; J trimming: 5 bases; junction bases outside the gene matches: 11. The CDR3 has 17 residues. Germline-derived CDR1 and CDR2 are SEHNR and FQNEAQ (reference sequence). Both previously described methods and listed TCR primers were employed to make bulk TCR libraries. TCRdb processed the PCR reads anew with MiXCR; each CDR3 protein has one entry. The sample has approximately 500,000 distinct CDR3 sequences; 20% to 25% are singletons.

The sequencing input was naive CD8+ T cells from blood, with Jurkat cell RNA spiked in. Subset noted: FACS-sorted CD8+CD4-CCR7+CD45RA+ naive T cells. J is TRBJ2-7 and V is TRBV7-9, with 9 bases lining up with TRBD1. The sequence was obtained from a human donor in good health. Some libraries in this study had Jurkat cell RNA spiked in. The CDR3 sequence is CASSLAMVVQGAHEQYF. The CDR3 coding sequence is TGTGCCAGCAGCTTAGCGATGGTAGTACAGGGGGCGCACGAGCAGTACTTC.